These T cell receptor beta chains were read from a single sample in a study of beta chain features in type 1 diabetes. Generated by immunoSEQ multiplex PCR, the TCRdb table keeps only in-frame clones and is missing some. The data contain about 15,000 clones, about 40% of them seen just once; the ten biggest clones take up approximately 0.53%. Sample: stem cell memory CD4+ T cells from blood. Receptors were obtained from a woman aged 40 to 50 in good health. CDR3s include the opening cysteine and the closing phenylalanine or tryptophan. D genes are given only for firm matches. Only part of the rows carry a size: once, few, many, or a class if the clone is expanded.

cdr3_length: 14
v_call: TRBV5-1
d_call: TRBD2
j_call: TRBJ2-1
clone_size: NA
cdr3_aa: CASSLGTSGNEQFF
cdr3_nt: TGCGCCAGCAGCTTGGGGACTAGTGGGAATGAGCAGTTCTTC

cdr3_length: 15
v_call: TRBV10-3
d_call: NA
j_call: TRBJ2-5
clone_size: NA
cdr3_aa: CAISESGGTQETQYF
cdr3_nt: TGTGCCATCAGTGAGTCTGGCGGAACCCAAGAGACCCAGTACTTC

cdr3_length: 14
v_call: TRBV7-9
d_call: TRBD2
j_call: TRBJ2-1
clone_size: few
cdr3_aa: CASSPTSDLDEQFF
cdr3_nt: TGTGCCAGCAGTCCAACTAGCGATTTGGATGAGCAGTTCTTC

cdr3_length: 15
v_call: TRBV2
d_call: NA
j_call: TRBJ2-3
clone_size: NA
cdr3_aa: CASSRLPTMRDTQYF
cdr3_nt: TGTGCCAGCAGCCGACTCCCTACGATGCGAGATACGCAGTATTTT

cdr3_length: 14
v_call: TRBV6-1
d_call: TRBD1
j_call: TRBJ1-2
clone_size: NA
cdr3_aa: CASSDGQVNYGYTF
cdr3_nt: TGTGCCAGCTCGGACGGACAGGTCAACTATGGCTACACCTTC

cdr3_length: 15
v_call: TRBV6-4
d_call: NA
j_call: TRBJ1-2
clone_size: NA
cdr3_aa: CASRKEQGRGGGYTF
cdr3_nt: TGTGCCAGCAGAAAAGAGCAGGGCAGGGGTGGAGGCTACACCTTC

cdr3_length: 14
v_call: TRBV6-1
d_call: NA
j_call: TRBJ2-7
clone_size: NA
cdr3_aa: CASSSPFSSYEQYF
cdr3_nt: TGTGCCAGCAGTTCCCCGTTCAGCTCCTACGAGCAGTACTTC

cdr3_length: 13
v_call: TRBV2
d_call: NA
j_call: TRBJ1-2
clone_size: NA
cdr3_aa: CASNRDNNYGYTF
cdr3_nt: TGTGCCAGCAACCGGGACAACAACTATGGCTACACCTTC

cdr3_length: 13
v_call: TRBV11-2
d_call: NA
j_call: TRBJ2-5
clone_size: NA
cdr3_aa: CASSPRGQETQYF
cdr3_nt: TGTGCCAGCAGCCCCAGGGGACAAGAGACCCAGTACTTC

cdr3_length: 16
v_call: TRBV5-6
d_call: NA
j_call: TRBJ2-7
clone_size: few
cdr3_aa: CASSLVGRGGVDEQYF
cdr3_nt: TGTGCCAGCAGCTTGGTTGGCAGGGGAGGGGTGGACGAGCAGTACTTC

cdr3_length: 13
v_call: TRBV10-3
d_call: NA
j_call: TRBJ2-2
clone_size: NA
cdr3_aa: CAFGTLEAGELFF
cdr3_nt: TGTGCCTTCGGGACTCTTGAAGCCGGGGAGCTGTTTTTT

cdr3_length: 12
v_call: TRBV5-1
d_call: NA
j_call: TRBJ1-2
clone_size: NA
cdr3_aa: CASSLRSYGYTF
cdr3_nt: TGCGCCAGCAGCTTGCGGTCCTATGGCTACACCTTC

cdr3_length: 12
v_call: TRBV27
d_call: NA
j_call: TRBJ2-7
clone_size: NA
cdr3_aa: CASSFKGYEQYF
cdr3_nt: TGTGCCAGCAGTTTTAAGGGGTACGAGCAGTACTTC

cdr3_length: 20
v_call: TRBV2
d_call: TRBD2
j_call: TRBJ2-1
clone_size: few
cdr3_aa: CASSEVGSSGGAPAYNEQFF
cdr3_nt: TGTGCCAGCAGTGAAGTCGGGTCTAGCGGGGGGGCCCCTGCCTACAATGAGCAGTTCTTC

cdr3_length: 14
v_call: TRBV7-2
d_call: NA
j_call: TRBJ2-1
clone_size: NA
cdr3_aa: CASSLADSYNEQFF
cdr3_nt: TGTGCCAGCAGCTTAGCGGACAGTTACAATGAGCAGTTCTTC

cdr3_length: 15
v_call: TRBV5-1
d_call: TRBD1
j_call: TRBJ2-7
clone_size: few
cdr3_aa: CASSLGTGPSYEQYF
cdr3_nt: TGCGCCAGCAGCTTGGGGACAGGGCCGTCCTACGAGCAGTACTTC

cdr3_length: 13
v_call: TRBV2
d_call: NA
j_call: TRBJ2-5
clone_size: NA
cdr3_aa: CASSGGQLGAQYF
cdr3_nt: TGTGCCAGCAGTGGCGGGCAGCTTGGGGCCCAGTACTTC

cdr3_length: 14
v_call: TRBV6-1
d_call: TRBD1
j_call: TRBJ2-7
clone_size: few
cdr3_aa: CASRGQGLSYEQYF
cdr3_nt: TGTGCCAGCAGAGGACAGGGCTTATCTTACGAGCAGTACTTC

cdr3_length: 12
v_call: TRBV6-6
d_call: NA
j_call: TRBJ2-1
clone_size: NA
cdr3_aa: CASSERWNEQFF
cdr3_nt: TGTGCCAGCAGCGAGCGTTGGAATGAGCAGTTCTTC

cdr3_length: 14
v_call: TRBV19
d_call: NA
j_call: TRBJ2-7
clone_size: NA
cdr3_aa: CASSSREVSYEQYF
cdr3_nt: TGTGCCAGTAGTAGCCGTGAGGTCTCCTACGAGCAGTACTTC

cdr3_length: 13
v_call: TRBV7-2
d_call: NA
j_call: TRBJ2-7
clone_size: once
cdr3_aa: CASSFGQHYEQYF
cdr3_nt: TGTGCCAGCAGCTTCGGACAGCATTACGAGCAGTACTTC

cdr3_length: 18
v_call: TRBV7-9
d_call: TRBD2
j_call: TRBJ2-5
clone_size: few
cdr3_aa: CASSFTSGGTSPRETQYF
cdr3_nt: TGTGCCAGCAGCTTTACTAGCGGGGGGACCTCACCCAGGGAGACCCAGTACTTC

cdr3_length: 16
v_call: TRBV7-8
d_call: NA
j_call: TRBJ1-5
clone_size: medium-sized
cdr3_aa: CASSLVGIRNNQPQHF
cdr3_nt: TGTGCCAGCAGCTTAGTCGGGATAAGGAACAATCAGCCCCAGCATTTT

cdr3_length: 13
v_call: TRBV19
d_call: NA
j_call: TRBJ1-2
clone_size: NA
cdr3_aa: CASSYLQGGGYTF
cdr3_nt: TGTGCCAGTAGTTACCTACAGGGCGGTGGCTACACCTTC

cdr3_length: 13
v_call: TRBV5-1
d_call: NA
j_call: TRBJ2-1
clone_size: NA
cdr3_aa: CASSLSGPHEQFF
cdr3_nt: TGCGCCAGCAGCTTGAGTGGGCCCCATGAGCAGTTCTTC

cdr3_length: 14
v_call: TRBV15
d_call: NA
j_call: TRBJ2-1
clone_size: few
cdr3_aa: CATSRGLQYNEQFF
cdr3_nt: TGTGCCACCAGCAGAGGGTTGCAGTACAATGAGCAGTTCTTC

cdr3_length: 13
v_call: TRBV6-6
d_call: TRBD1
j_call: TRBJ1-5
clone_size: NA
cdr3_aa: CASSRTGDQPQHF
cdr3_nt: TGTGCCAGCAGTCGGACAGGGGATCAGCCCCAGCATTTT

cdr3_length: 14
v_call: TRBV7-2
d_call: NA
j_call: TRBJ1-4
clone_size: once
cdr3_aa: CASREPGGGEKLFF
cdr3_nt: TGTGCCAGCAGGGAGCCGGGAGGGGGGGAAAAACTGTTTTTT

cdr3_length: 12
v_call: TRBV5-6
d_call: NA
j_call: TRBJ1-1
clone_size: once
cdr3_aa: CASSLGTGGAFF
cdr3_nt: TGTGCCAGCAGCTTGGGTACCGGGGGAGCTTTCTTT

cdr3_length: 14
v_call: TRBV29-1
d_call: NA
j_call: TRBJ1-3
clone_size: NA
cdr3_aa: CSVEPDRSGNTIYF
cdr3_nt: TGCAGCGTTGAACCTGACAGGTCTGGAAACACCATATATTTT

cdr3_length: 17
v_call: TRBV5-4
d_call: TRBD2
j_call: TRBJ2-3
clone_size: few
cdr3_aa: CASSLPGTSRGTDTQYF
cdr3_nt: TGTGCCAGCAGCTTGCCGGGGACTAGCCGAGGCACAGATACGCAGTATTTT

cdr3_length: 15
v_call: TRBV7-2
d_call: TRBD1
j_call: TRBJ1-1
clone_size: NA
cdr3_aa: CASSLAYRGNTEAFF
cdr3_nt: TGTGCCAGCAGCTTAGCGTACAGGGGGAACACTGAAGCTTTCTTT

cdr3_length: 16
v_call: TRBV5-1
d_call: TRBD2
j_call: TRBJ2-5
clone_size: NA
cdr3_aa: CASSLLGSGVVETQYF
cdr3_nt: TGCGCCAGCAGCTTGCTCGGTAGCGGGGTGGTAGAGACCCAGTACTTC

cdr3_length: 17
v_call: TRBV5-1
d_call: TRBD1
j_call: TRBJ2-7
clone_size: NA
cdr3_aa: CASNLRTGVYDSYEQYF
cdr3_nt: TGCGCCAGCAACCTTAGGACAGGGGTTTATGACTCCTACGAGCAGTACTTC

cdr3_length: 16
v_call: TRBV25-1
d_call: NA
j_call: TRBJ1-2
clone_size: NA
cdr3_aa: CASSLGYIGANYGYTF
cdr3_nt: TGTGCCAGCAGCCTCGGATACATAGGGGCTAACTATGGCTACACCTTC

cdr3_length: 15
v_call: TRBV7-2
d_call: TRBD2
j_call: TRBJ2-1
clone_size: few
cdr3_aa: CASSFYERGGNEQFF
cdr3_nt: TGTGCCAGCAGCTTTTACGAGCGGGGGGGAAATGAGCAGTTCTTC

cdr3_length: 15
v_call: TRBV6-1
d_call: NA
j_call: TRBJ2-5
clone_size: NA
cdr3_aa: CASSDPGYGQETQYF
cdr3_nt: TGTGCCAGCAGTGACCCAGGGTATGGACAAGAGACCCAGTACTTC

cdr3_length: 13
v_call: TRBV5-1
d_call: NA
j_call: TRBJ1-5
clone_size: NA
cdr3_aa: CASSFGSGQPQHF
cdr3_nt: TGCGCCAGCAGCTTCGGGTCTGGTCAGCCCCAGCATTTT

cdr3_length: 15
v_call: TRBV11-2
d_call: TRBD1
j_call: TRBJ2-7
clone_size: NA
cdr3_aa: CASSLEGQGFYEQYF
cdr3_nt: TGTGCCAGCAGCTTAGAGGGACAGGGTTTTTACGAGCAGTACTTC

cdr3_length: 16
v_call: TRBV9
d_call: NA
j_call: TRBJ2-3
clone_size: few
cdr3_aa: CASSVVGGTSTDTQYF
cdr3_nt: TGTGCCAGCAGCGTAGTGGGGGGTACTAGCACAGATACGCAGTATTTT

cdr3_length: 16
v_call: TRBV4-1
d_call: NA
j_call: TRBJ1-1
clone_size: NA
cdr3_aa: CASSQDRRVRGTEAFF
cdr3_nt: TGCGCCAGCAGCCAAGATCGTAGGGTTAGGGGCACTGAAGCTTTCTTT

cdr3_length: 16
v_call: TRBV18
d_call: TRBD1
j_call: TRBJ1-5
clone_size: NA
cdr3_aa: CASSLQMGQGYQPQHF
cdr3_nt: TGTGCCAGCTCACTCCAGATGGGACAGGGCTATCAGCCCCAGCATTTT

cdr3_length: 14
v_call: TRBV10-3
d_call: NA
j_call: TRBJ2-7
clone_size: few
cdr3_aa: CAISEGAISYEQYF
cdr3_nt: TGTGCCATCAGTGAGGGGGCAATCTCCTACGAGCAGTACTTC

cdr3_length: 15
v_call: TRBV27
d_call: NA
j_call: TRBJ1-6
clone_size: NA
cdr3_aa: CASNYRGLDNSPLHF
cdr3_nt: TGTGCCAGCAACTACCGAGGGCTTGATAATTCACCCCTCCACTTT

cdr3_length: 14
v_call: TRBV6-8
d_call: NA
j_call: TRBJ2-5
clone_size: NA
cdr3_aa: CAKIFVALQETQYF
cdr3_nt: TGTGCCAAGATCTTTGTAGCTCTCCAAGAGACCCAGTACTTC

cdr3_length: 15
v_call: TRBV7-8
d_call: TRBD2
j_call: TRBJ2-1
clone_size: few
cdr3_aa: CASSFQTSVIDEQFF
cdr3_nt: TGTGCCAGCAGCTTCCAGACTAGCGTAATCGATGAGCAGTTCTTC

cdr3_length: 15
v_call: TRBV4-2
d_call: TRBD1
j_call: TRBJ2-7
clone_size: NA
cdr3_aa: CASSQMTGGSYEQYF
cdr3_nt: TGTGCCAGCAGCCAGATGACAGGGGGCTCCTACGAGCAGTACTTC

cdr3_length: 15
v_call: TRBV19
d_call: NA
j_call: TRBJ1-5
clone_size: NA
cdr3_aa: CASSTYGRDNQPQHF
cdr3_nt: TGTGCCAGTAGTACCTATGGACGGGACAATCAGCCCCAGCATTTT

cdr3_length: 15
v_call: TRBV18
d_call: NA
j_call: TRBJ2-1
clone_size: NA
cdr3_aa: CASYMLDGDYNEQFF
cdr3_nt: TGTGCCAGCTACATGTTGGACGGGGATTACAATGAGCAGTTCTTC

cdr3_length: 16
v_call: TRBV5-4
d_call: TRBD1
j_call: TRBJ1-1
clone_size: few
cdr3_aa: CASSHRTGGFYTEAFF
cdr3_nt: TGTGCCAGCAGCCACCGGACAGGGGGTTTCTACACTGAAGCTTTCTTT

cdr3_length: 13
v_call: TRBV11-2
d_call: NA
j_call: TRBJ2-7
clone_size: NA
cdr3_aa: CASSFPGVYEQYF
cdr3_nt: TGTGCCAGCAGCTTCCCCGGGGTCTACGAGCAGTACTTC

cdr3_length: 12
v_call: TRBV10-3
d_call: NA
j_call: TRBJ1-1
clone_size: medium-sized
cdr3_aa: CAINSGFTEAFF
cdr3_nt: TGTGCCATCAACTCGGGTTTCACTGAAGCTTTCTTT

cdr3_length: 16
v_call: TRBV5-4
d_call: NA
j_call: TRBJ2-7
clone_size: NA
cdr3_aa: CASSLAGGWGPYEQYF
cdr3_nt: TGTGCCAGCAGCTTGGCCGGGGGTTGGGGTCCCTACGAGCAGTACTTC

cdr3_length: 15
v_call: TRBV10-1
d_call: TRBD1
j_call: TRBJ2-3
clone_size: NA
cdr3_aa: CASSVGQGARDTQYF
cdr3_nt: TGCGCCAGCAGTGTTGGACAGGGGGCTCGAGATACGCAGTATTTT

cdr3_length: 14
v_call: TRBV6-1
d_call: NA
j_call: TRBJ2-5
clone_size: NA
cdr3_aa: CASSEPPGEETQYF
cdr3_nt: TGTGCCAGCAGTGAACCTCCGGGGGAAGAGACCCAGTACTTC

cdr3_length: 13
v_call: TRBV19
d_call: NA
j_call: TRBJ1-1
clone_size: few
cdr3_aa: CASSIGGNTEAFF
cdr3_nt: TGTGCCAGTAGTATCGGCGGGAACACTGAAGCTTTCTTT

cdr3_length: 14
v_call: TRBV7-2
d_call: NA
j_call: TRBJ1-1
clone_size: few
cdr3_aa: CASSFSATHTEAFF
cdr3_nt: TGTGCCAGCAGCTTTTCTGCTACGCACACTGAAGCTTTCTTT

cdr3_length: 13
v_call: TRBV6-6
d_call: NA
j_call: TRBJ2-3
clone_size: NA
cdr3_aa: CASTSPGTDTQYF
cdr3_nt: TGTGCCAGCACCTCCCCGGGGACAGATACGCAGTATTTT

cdr3_length: 13
v_call: TRBV7-9
d_call: NA
j_call: TRBJ2-1
clone_size: few
cdr3_aa: CASRWTRVSEQFF
cdr3_nt: TGTGCCAGCAGGTGGACACGAGTTAGTGAGCAGTTCTTC

cdr3_length: 21
v_call: TRBV7-8
d_call: TRBD1
j_call: TRBJ1-4
clone_size: NA
cdr3_aa: CASSRPGTGSEGHATNEKLFF
cdr3_nt: TGTGCCAGCAGCCGTCCCGGGACAGGATCAGAGGGCCATGCAACTAATGAAAAACTGTTTTTT